This is a list of T cell receptor beta chains from one sample in a study of T cells in Graves' hyperthyroidism and ophthalmopathy. TCRdb independently ran MiXCR on the multiplex PCR reads; one entry per CDR3 protein. Among fewer than 750,000 distinct CDR3 sequences, roughly 14% were seen once, and the ten largest hold roughly 4.5%. Sequencing was done on a sample of blood. These receptors were obtained from a woman aged 40 to 50 with Graves' ophthalmopathy. The CDR3 runs from the conserved cysteine through the conserved F or W. The D gene is left open where the match is weak. Size tells how often a clone was seen (once, few, many) or the class of an expanded clone, and some rows leave it out.

V gene: TRBV10-3; J gene: TRBJ2-7; clone size: many; D gene: TRBD1; CDR3 DNA: TGTGCCATCAGTGAGACAGGGGGTACCTACGAGCAGTACTTC; CDR3 protein: CAISETGGTYEQYF
V gene: TRBV6-5; J gene: TRBJ2-7; clone size: many; D gene: TRBD2; CDR3 DNA: TGTGCCAGCAGTTACCGGGACTACCCTTACGAGCAGTACTTC; CDR3 protein: CASSYRDYPYEQYF
V gene: TRBV10-1; J gene: TRBJ1-2; clone size: many; D gene: .; CDR3 DNA: TGCGCCAGCAGTGAAGGGCTCTACTATGGCTACACCTTC; CDR3 protein: CASSEGLYYGYTF
V gene: TRBV18; J gene: TRBJ2-5; clone size: .; D gene: TRBD2; CDR3 DNA: TGTGCCAGCTCACTAAACTCGCTAGCGGTTCCCCAGGGAGAGACCCAGTACTTC; CDR3 protein: CASSLNSLAVPQGETQYF
V gene: TRBV7-9; J gene: TRBJ1-1; clone size: many; D gene: .; CDR3 DNA: TGTGCCAGCAGCTTAGCCCAGGGGACGAGCACTGAAGCTTTCTTT; CDR3 protein: CASSLAQGTSTEAFF
V gene: TRBV11-2; J gene: TRBJ2-7; clone size: .; D gene: TRBD1; CDR3 DNA: TGTGCCAGCAGTCCCTTACCCAAAGGGACAGGGGCCTACGAGCAGTACTTC; CDR3 protein: CASSPLPKGTGAYEQYF
V gene: TRBV28; J gene: TRBJ1-5; clone size: many; D gene: .; CDR3 DNA: TGTGCCAGCAGTTCCGCGACAGCCACAAGCAATCAGCCCCAGCATTTT; CDR3 protein: CASSSATATSNQPQHF
V gene: TRBV30; J gene: TRBJ2-7; clone size: few; D gene: .; CDR3 DNA: TGTGCCTGGAGTGTGAGTGCCCACGAGCAGTACTTC; CDR3 protein: CAWSVSAHEQYF
V gene: TRBV6-1; J gene: TRBJ1-1; clone size: .; D gene: .; CDR3 DNA: TGTGCCAGCAGTGAATGGGGGAGCACCACTGAAGCTTTCTTT; CDR3 protein: CASSEWGSTTEAFF
V gene: TRBV20-1; J gene: TRBJ2-7; clone size: many; D gene: TRBD2; CDR3 DNA: TGCAGTGCTAGTGAGCGGGGTGTGTACGAGCAGTACTTC; CDR3 protein: CSASERGVYEQYF
V gene: TRBV5-1; J gene: TRBJ1-1; clone size: many; D gene: .; CDR3 DNA: TGCGCCAGCAGCATCGTCCAGGGCGCAACCACTGAAGCTTTCTTT; CDR3 protein: CASSIVQGATTEAFF
V gene: TRBV6-5; J gene: TRBJ1-1; clone size: many; D gene: .; CDR3 DNA: TGTGCCAGCAGTTACCGAAACAGGGATTGGGGGAACACTGAAGCTTTCTTT; CDR3 protein: CASSYRNRDWGNTEAFF
V gene: TRBV4-1; J gene: TRBJ2-5; clone size: many; D gene: .; CDR3 DNA: TGCGCCAGCAGCCAAGAGGTCTCCCTTGGGGAGACCCAGTACTTC; CDR3 protein: CASSQEVSLGETQYF
V gene: TRBV19; J gene: TRBJ2-5; clone size: many; D gene: TRBD2; CDR3 DNA: TGTGCCAGTAGTACCGGACTAGCGGGAGGTGGAGAGACCCAGTACTTC; CDR3 protein: CASSTGLAGGGETQYF
V gene: TRBV7-9; J gene: TRBJ1-2; clone size: many; D gene: TRBD1; CDR3 DNA: TGTGCCAGCAGTTCTCTCGACAGGGGAAAAGGCTACACCTTC; CDR3 protein: CASSSLDRGKGYTF
V gene: TRBV27; J gene: TRBJ2-7; clone size: many; D gene: TRBD2; CDR3 DNA: TGTGCCAGCAGTTTCCTAGGCGGGGGTTACGAGCAGTACTTC; CDR3 protein: CASSFLGGGYEQYF
V gene: TRBV6-2/TRBV6-3; J gene: TRBJ2-7; clone size: many; D gene: TRBD2; CDR3 DNA: TGTGCCAGCAGTTACAGGTCACGCCGGGGGGGGTACGAGCAGTACTTC; CDR3 protein: CASSYRSRRGGYEQYF
V gene: TRBV12-3/TRBV12-4; J gene: TRBJ1-1; clone size: many; D gene: .; CDR3 DNA: TGTGCCAGCAGTGACACCGTGAACACTGAAGCTTTCTTT; CDR3 protein: CASSDTVNTEAFF
V gene: TRBV20-1; J gene: TRBJ2-7; clone size: many; D gene: TRBD1; CDR3 DNA: TGCAGTGCTAGCCGGGGACAGGGGGCCGGCGAGCAGTACTTC; CDR3 protein: CSASRGQGAGEQYF
V gene: TRBV20-1; J gene: TRBJ2-7; clone size: .; D gene: .; CDR3 DNA: TGCAGTGCTAGACCCCCACGCGGGACAATGGATAACTCCTACGAGCAGTACTTC; CDR3 protein: CSARPPRGTMDNSYEQYF
V gene: TRBV6-1; J gene: TRBJ1-5; clone size: .; D gene: TRBD1; CDR3 DNA: TGTGCCAGCAGTCCCCGGGACAGGGGGACCAATCAGCCCCAGCATTTT; CDR3 protein: CASSPRDRGTNQPQHF
V gene: TRBV28; J gene: TRBJ2-7; clone size: .; D gene: .; CDR3 DNA: TGTGCCAGCATCGGCCCCCGGAGGGCCGAGCAGTACTTC; CDR3 protein: CASIGPRRAEQYF
V gene: TRBV28; J gene: TRBJ1-1; clone size: .; D gene: TRBD1; CDR3 DNA: TGTGCCAGCGGCGGACAGGTTGGCCTCCCAGCTTTCTTT; CDR3 protein: CASGGQVGLPAFF
V gene: TRBV15; J gene: TRBJ2-7; clone size: .; D gene: TRBD2; CDR3 DNA: TGTGCCACCAGGACGACTAGCGGGAGGGCCGGGGAGCAGTACTTC; CDR3 protein: CATRTTSGRAGEQYF
V gene: TRBV30; J gene: TRBJ1-2; clone size: once; D gene: .; CDR3 DNA: TGTGCCTCCCTTCGTGCGGAGAGAGGCTATGGCTACACCTTC; CDR3 protein: CASLRAERGYGYTF